This TCR beta chain was recovered during a study of identical twins. V lost 5 bases and J lost 4; bases outside the gene matches: 4. This CDR3 has 12 amino acids. Germline V gene data show CDR1 as DFQATT and CDR2 as SNEGSKA (reference sequence). This clonotype appeared a few times. Each CDR3 protein is one row after TCRdb ran MiXCR on the 5' RACE reads. This table has about 790,000 distinct CDR3 sequences, over 15% appearing once. The same data also went into a second study, on T cells expressing NK-cell markers. From that report: One of eight sequenced donors was HCMV-seronegative; the other seven were seropositive. The share of CD8+ T cells held by dominant NKG2C+ clonotypes was about 1.0-8% in six donors. These clonotypes, the leaders elsewhere, also led the CD3+CD56-NKG2C+ fraction in four donors.

The source material was PBMCs. This receptor was obtained from a young woman in good health. The chain uses TRBV20-1 and TRBJ2-7; 8 bases fit TRBD2. CDR3 bases: TGCAGTGCTGGGGCTAGCGGGTACGAGCAGTACTTC. As protein: CSAGASGYEQYF.